This T cell receptor beta chain came from a study of PD-1 blockade in classical Hodgkin lymphoma. In the study overall: Every 2 weeks, patients had 3 mg/kg nivolumab intravenously. Points from the study as a whole: The authors have not defined what causes the repertoire differences, possibly disease activity or prior therapy.

Worth noting for this clone: The antigen is undetermined. Other DNA variants within this sample encode the same CDR3.

Germline loops: CDR1 LNHNV, CDR2 YYDKDF (reference sequence). V was pared by 0 bases and J by 5 bases, with 11 bases between. This CDR3 is 15 amino acids long. The time point: cycle 4 day 1 (C4D1), after more than five weeks of nivolumab. Relapses following autologous stem cell transplantation were seen in all patients, with brentuximab vedotin exposure varying. Complete response, partial response or progressive disease constituted the best response categories observed. Only in-frame clones appear in the TCRdb table, and some are missing; sequencing was by immunoSEQ multiplex PCR. The sample includes 20,000 to 30,000 clones, 80% to 90% of them seen just once.

This specimen consisted of peripheral blood mononuclear cells (PBMCs), obtained before the fourth cycle of nivolumab. The TCR comes from a human donor with classical Hodgkin lymphoma. The rearrangement links TRBV15 to TRBJ2-1, with D uncertain. CDR3 nucleotide sequence: TGTGCCACCAGCAGAGATCGTGGCATTCACAATGAGCAGTTCTTC. This codes for CATSRDRGIHNEQFF. Together with reference TRBV15 and TRBJ2-1, the CDR3 gives the full variable domain: DAMVIQNPRYQVTQFGKPVTLSCSQTLNHNVMYWYQQKSSQAPKLLFHYYDKDFNNEADTPDNFQSRRPNTSFCFLDIRSPGLGDTAMYLCATSRDRGIHNEQFFGPGTRLTVL.